This T cell receptor (beta chain) was observed in a study of metastatic and nonmetastatic thyroid tumors. As regards this clone: A clone one base away is much larger, so this may be a read error.

Germline loops: CDR1 SGHNT, CDR2 YYREEE (reference sequence). The CDR3 extends over 12 amino acids. V lost 4 bases and J lost 10, with 11 bases in between. Until they underwent thyroid surgery, no patient had received any treatment. Through MiXCR, TCRdb re-clonotyped the PCR reads. Counted here are about 39,000 clones, roughly a fifth occurring once; the ten biggest clones make up approximately 20%. The receptor's source is a female donor with papillary thyroid cancer or a benign thyroid nodule (not recorded which). Some clones in this sample may be carry-over from other donors' samples. The sequenced sample was blood. V is TRBV5-4 and J is TRBJ1-4; D unclear. CDR3 sequence reads: CASSPRGAKLFF. The CDR3 coding sequence is TGTGCCAGCAGCCCGCGGGGTGCAAAACTGTTTTTT.